Listed here are 30 T cell receptor beta chains from one sample, sequenced in a study of esophageal squamous cell carcinoma under preoperative chemotherapy. The time point here: before preoperative PTX-NDP chemotherapy. A single record per CDR3 protein comes from TCRdb applying MiXCR to the PCR reads. The sample holds roughly 32,000 distinct CDR3 sequences, roughly 52% seen once. Sampling was carried out from a patient given preoperative chemotherapy. These receptors were obtained from a human donor with esophageal squamous cell carcinoma. The donor label of this sample is uncertain.

This clonotype came up a few times. Without the conserved terminal phenylalanine or tryptophan, this CDR3 likely stems from a read error. The limits of the CDR3 on the DNA are not certain, so only TCRdb's listed CDR3 is given. CDR3 amino acids: CASSLGVRV. The gene calls are TRBV7-6 and TRBJ1-6; whether TRBD1, the table's D call, matches the DNA was not checked. Germline lookup yields CDR1 SGHVS and CDR2 FNYEAQ. The CDR3 totals 9 residues, both ends included.

This chain joins TRBV4-1 and TRBJ2-1; D remains unclear. Germline-derived CDR1 and CDR2 are MGHRA and YSYEKL. The CDR3 is 18 residues long. V lost 0 bases and J 0 bases, leaving 15 bases between the germline ends. The CDR3 reads CASSQDLIRMSSYNEQFF. The CDR3 region has the DNA TGCGCCAGCAGCCAAGATCTCATCCGGATGAGCTCCTACAATGAGCAGTTCTTC.

This clonotype was detected ten times or more. The CDR3 nucleotides read TGTGCCAGCAGTCAACGGTCGGGGGCGAGCGAGCAGTACTTC. It is translated as CASSQRSGASEQYF. The rearrangement links TRBV27 to TRBJ2-5; D assignment may be TRBD1 or TRBD2 (6 bases each). The J call may not be correct, given that the DNA end is closer to TRBJ2-7. The length of the CDR3 is 14 residues. CDR1 is MNHEY, CDR2 SMNVEV, per germline (reference sequence).

There are many counts of this clonotype. The chain has TRBV28 and TRBJ2-1; weak D call: TRBD2 (6 bases). The end of the DNA is better explained by TRBJ2-7, so the J call may be wrong. CDR1 and CDR2 from the germline V gene are MDHEN and SYDVKM. This CDR3 is 15 amino acids long. The CDR3 region is CATRRIGRGSYEQYF. CDR3 DNA: TGTGCCACCCGAAGGATCGGGAGAGGCTCCTACGAGCAGTACTTC.

The chain couples TRBV6-5 to TRBJ2-5; D gene ambiguous. The J call may not be correct, given that the DNA end is closer to TRBJ2-1. Germline CDR1 MNHEY, CDR2 SVGAGI. The CDR3 runs to 12 residues. The DNA for the CDR3 is TGTGCCAGCATTTGGACCACCAATGAGCAGTTCTTC. This codes for CASIWTTNEQFF.

This clonotype was counted once. This chain links TRBV7-9 with TRBJ2-5; 7 bases are shared with TRBD1. The V and J ends lost 4 bases and 1 base, in that order; junction bases with no gene match: 6. The CDR3 contains 15 residues. Germline CDR1 is SEHNR and CDR2 is FQNEAQ (reference sequence). This CDR3 is CASSSPNRGQETQYF. CDR3 bases: TGTGCCAGCAGCTCGCCTAACAGGGGCCAAGAGACCCAGTACTTC. The variable domain in full, with the rest retrieved from reference TRBV7-9 and TRBJ2-5, is DTGVSQNPRHKITKRGQNVTFRCDPISEHNRLYWYRQTLGQGPEFLTYFQNEAQLEKSRLLSDRFSAERPKGSFSTLEIQRTEQGDSAMYLCASSSPNRGQETQYFGPGTRLLVL.

This clonotype was found once. One end of the junction is discordant with germline, which a read error may explain. CDR3 in amino acids: CASGGQGGRDTDTQYF. CDR3 DNA sequence: TGTGCCAGCGGGGGACAGGGGGGCAGAGACACAGATACGCAGTATTTC. The chain recombines TRBV7-2 with TRBJ2-3, with 11 bases identical to TRBD1. The germline gives CDR1 SGHTA, CDR2 FQGNSA. The CDR3 loop spans 16 amino acids.

Note on this clonotype: One junction end does not reproduce the germline sequence, and a read error may be involved. The chain uses TRBV7-8 and TRBJ2-5; TRBD1 or TRBD2 may be the D gene (6 bases each). This CDR3 comprises 15 residues. The germline V gene has CDR1 SGHVS and CDR2 FQNEAQ. CDR3 coding DNA: TGTGCCACCGGCACCGGGGGCCGAGCCCAAGAGATCCAGTACTTC. Amino acids: CATGTGGRAQEIQYF.

As concerns this clonotype: With a much larger clone just one base away, this may be a read error. This sequence joins TRBV7-9 and TRBJ2-4, with 7 bases matching TRBD2. Trimming removed 5 bases from V and 13 bases from J; junction bases left unmatched: 14. CDR3 length: 14 amino acids. Looked up from germline, CDR1 is SEHNR and CDR2 is FQNEAQ (reference sequence). This CDR3 reads CASSGTTSYNEQYF. The DNA of the CDR3 is TGTGCCAGCAGCGGGACTACCTCCTACAATGAGCAGTACTTC.

In its sample, this clonotype was seen many times. The V call is TRBV27, the J call TRBJ2-3; D possibly corresponds to TRBD2 (6 bases). V lost 2 bases to trimming and J lost 5 bases, with 8 bases between them. There are 13 residues in the CDR3. The germline V gene has CDR1 MNHEY and CDR2 SMNVEV (reference sequence). The CDR3 sequence: CASSLGGLDTQYF. The CDR3 nucleotides are TGTGCCAGCAGTTTAGGAGGGTTAGATACGCAGTATTTT.

V gene TRBV7-2 combines with J gene TRBJ2-4, with D unclear. Germline V gene data show CDR1 as SGHTA and CDR2 as FQGNSA. CDR3 length: 15 residues. V lost 6 bases and J lost 13, with 25 bases in between. This CDR3 reads CASSSTTIAQDTQYF. CDR3 coding DNA: TGTGCCAGCAGTAGCACAACGATAGCCCAAGACACCCAGTACTTC.

The CDR3, as DNA: TGTGCCAGCAGCTTAGCCCAGGGGTCTGAAGCTTTCTTT. Its protein is CASSLAQGSEAFF. The chain employs TRBV11-2 and TRBJ1-1, with D maybe TRBD1 (6 bases). Trimming stripped 1 base from V and 6 bases from J, with 9 bases between. The germline V gene has CDR1 SGHAT and CDR2 FQNNGV. The CDR3 has 13 residues.

In the case of this clonotype: No conserved phenylalanine or tryptophan is present at the end of the CDR3, so a read error is the likely explanation. The DNA is left out, because the CDR3 cannot be placed on it with certainty; the CDR3 is given as TCRdb lists it. The chain combines TRBV7-2 with TRBJ2-5; the table's D call, TRBD1, has no DNA check behind it. Germline CDR1 and CDR2: SGHTA and FQGNSA. The CDR3 sequence runs 13 residues, both termini included. The CDR3 sequence: CASSSMGAASQHS.

This clonotype was counted at least ten times. V gene TRBV27 combines with J gene TRBJ2-7; D unclear. Germline V gene sequence: CDR1 MNHEY, CDR2 SMNVEV (reference sequence). The ends were cut back, 3 bases at V and 0 bases at J, with 6 bases in the middle. The CDR3 runs to 13 residues. The CDR3 DNA sequence: TGTGCCAGCAGTTTGCAGGACTCCTACGAGCAGTACTTC. Its protein product is CASSLQDSYEQYF.

V and J are TRBV11-2 and TRBJ2-1; no clear D gene. The CDR3 is 13 amino acids. The germline V gene has CDR1 SGHAT and CDR2 FQNNGV. Between the trimmed V and J ends, which lost 5 bases and 13 bases, there was a span of 18 bases. CDR3 sequence: CASSTGPGETQFF. CDR3 DNA: TGTGCCAGCAGCACGGGCCCAGGCGAGACCCAGTTCTTC.

The chain has TRBV6-1 and TRBJ2-2, with 7 positions matching TRBD1. V lost 3 bases to trimming and J lost 10 bases; unmatched junction nucleotides: 14. Germline V gene sequence: CDR1 MNHNS, CDR2 SASEGT. This CDR3 has 16 amino acids. The CDR3 sequence is CASSDPPGVGTEELFF. CDR3 nucleotide sequence: TGTGCCAGCAGTGACCCGCCGGGTGTGGGGACAGAGGAGCTGTTTTTT.

V and J are TRBV6-4 and TRBJ2-1, with TRBD2 matching 7 bases. V lost 1 base and J lost 4; bases outside the gene matches: 4. CDR1 MRHNA and CDR2 SNTAGT come from the germline V gene. There are 15 residues in the CDR3. For the CDR3, the DNA is TGTGCCAGCAGTGACTTGGGGGGGGGGTACAATGAGCAGTTCTTC. This encodes CASSDLGGGYNEQFF.

The chain combines TRBV7-3 with TRBJ2-3; maybe TRBD2 (6 bases). The CDR3 has 15 amino acids. V was cut by 3 bases and J by 0 bases, with 10 bases left in between. Germline loops: CDR1 SGHTA, CDR2 FQGTGA. CDR3 protein: CASSLGGASTDTQYF. The CDR3, as DNA: TGTGCCAGCAGCTTGGGCGGGGCCAGCACAGATACGCAGTATTTT.

This chain joins TRBV7-2 and TRBJ2-4; possible D gene TRBD2, 6 bases. CDR3 length equals 14 residues. Germline assignment: CDR1 SGHTA and CDR2 FQGNSA. This CDR3 is CAGRRGLAQNTQYF. CDR3 in DNA: TGTGCGGGGCGCCGGGGACTTGCCCAAAACACCCAGTACTTC.

This clonotype is labeled as medium-sized (0.01 to 0.1%). CDR3 loop: CASSRRGTSGGETQYF. The CDR3 DNA sequence: TGTGCCAGCAGCCGACGGGGGACTAGCGGGGGAGAGACCCAGTACTTC. This chain uses TRBV7-2 with TRBJ2-5; TRBD2 matches 14 bases. This CDR3 is built from 16 residues. Germline V gene data show CDR1 as SGHTA and CDR2 as FQGNSA. The V segment lost 5 bases and the J segment 4 bases; nucleotides outside the gene matches: 6.

The genes are TRBV12-3 or TRBV12-4 and TRBJ2-7; D unresolved. Deletions cut 1 base from V and 0 bases from J, with 7 bases between. The CDR3 has 14 amino acids. CDR3 in amino acids: CASSLGVASYEQYF. CDR3 bases: TGTGCCAGCAGTTTAGGCGTGGCCTCCTACGAGCAGTACTTC.

This clonotype was counted only a few times. The chain employs TRBV28 and TRBJ2-1, with a tentative D call TRBD2 (6 bases). Germline-derived CDR1 and CDR2 are MDHEN and SYDVKM. Trimming took 5 bases from V and 10 from J, leaving 18 bases between them. This CDR3 spans 14 amino acids. The CDR3 here is CASSLQGGAYEQFF. As DNA, the CDR3 is TGTGCCAGCAGTCTCCAGGGCGGGGCCTACGAGCAGTTCTTC.

This clonotype was seen more than once but under ten times. CDR3 residues: CASSLGRTGNSNQPQHF. The CDR3 DNA reads TGTGCCAGCAGCTTGGGTCGGACAGGAAATAGCAATCAGCCCCAGCATTTT. The rearrangement uses TRBV5-8 and TRBJ1-5; 7 bases match TRBD1. The germline V gene encodes CDR1 SGHTS and CDR2 YDEGEE. CDR3 length: 17 amino acids. V trimming: 0 bases; J trimming: 0 bases; junction bases outside the gene matches: 6.

A few counts support this clonotype. This rearrangement joins TRBV7-8 to TRBJ2-1; the D call may be TRBD1 or TRBD2 (6 bases each). The J call may be incorrect, as the DNA end agrees better with TRBJ2-7. Germline loops: CDR1 SGHVS, CDR2 FQNEAQ. CDR3 length equals 13 residues. CDR3 sequence (DNA): TGTGCCAGCAGCTTGTCGGCGGAGGGGGGGCAGTACTTC. Amino acids: CASSLSAEGGQYF.

This clonotype was found a few times. In nucleotides, the CDR3 is TGTGCCAGCAGCCCTCAGAGGGTTAATGAGCAGTACTTC. The encoded protein is CASSPQRVNEQYF. The chain employs TRBV11-2 and TRBJ2-4; D is perhaps TRBD2 (5 bases). V dropped 5 bases and J dropped 13 bases, with 18 bases sitting between them. From germline, CDR1 is SGHAT and CDR2 FQNNGV. The CDR3 totals 13 residues.

V is TRBV6-4 and J is TRBJ2-3, with D maybe TRBD1 (7 bases). The CDR3 loop spans 16 amino acids. The ends were cut back, 3 bases at V and 2 bases at J, with 15 bases in the middle. Looked up from germline, CDR1 is MRHNA and CDR2 is SNTAGT. The chain's CDR3 is CASSESLEGATDTQYF. As DNA, the CDR3 is TGTGCCAGCAGTGAGTCCCTGGAGGGGGCCACAGATACGCAGTATTTT.

The DNA for the CDR3 is TGTGCCATCAGTCAAGGTGGCGGGGCGGCGAACACAGAGACGCTGTTTTTT. Its protein is CAISQGGGAANTETLFF. V and J are TRBV7-9 and TRBJ2-2; the D gene is possibly TRBD2 (6 bases). V gave up 10 bases and J gave up 13 bases, with 34 bases separating them. Germline assignment: CDR1 SEHNR and CDR2 FQNEAQ (reference sequence). The CDR3 sequence is 17 residues long.

On this clonotype: One junction end does not reproduce the germline sequence, and a read error may be involved. V is TRBV7-9 and J is TRBJ2-2; D may be TRBD1 (5 bases). The CDR3 has 17 residues. Germline V gene lookup returns CDR1 SEHNR and CDR2 FQNEAQ (reference sequence). CDR3 residues: CASSQGGQTVNTGALYF. Here the CDR3 DNA reads TGTGCCAGCAGTCAAGGTGGCCAGACAGTGAACACAGGTGCGCTGTATTTT.

Concerning this clonotype itself: The junction and the germline gene differ at one end; a read error may be behind it. The J gene is TRBJ2-3, the V gene TRBV24-1; D is undetermined. The J call could be wrong; TRBJ2-7 is a better fit for the DNA end. Looked up from germline, CDR1 is KGHDR and CDR2 is SFDVKD. The CDR3 is made up of 15 amino acids. The CDR3 sequence: CASSEGWVAGDTQYF. CDR3 in DNA: TGTGCCAGCAGTGAAGGTTGGGTAGCTGGAGACACGCAGTACTTC.

This clonotype was seen repeatedly, ten times or more. V and J are TRBV27 and TRBJ1-1; no clear D. CDR1 MNHEY and CDR2 SMNVEV come from the germline V gene (reference sequence). Trimming shortened V by 6 bases and J by 1 base, and 6 bases separated the two germline ends. The CDR3 is 12 residues long. CDR3 sequence reads: CASRTANTEAFF. The CDR3 bases are TGTGCCAGCAGAACAGCGAACACTGAAGCTTTCTTT.